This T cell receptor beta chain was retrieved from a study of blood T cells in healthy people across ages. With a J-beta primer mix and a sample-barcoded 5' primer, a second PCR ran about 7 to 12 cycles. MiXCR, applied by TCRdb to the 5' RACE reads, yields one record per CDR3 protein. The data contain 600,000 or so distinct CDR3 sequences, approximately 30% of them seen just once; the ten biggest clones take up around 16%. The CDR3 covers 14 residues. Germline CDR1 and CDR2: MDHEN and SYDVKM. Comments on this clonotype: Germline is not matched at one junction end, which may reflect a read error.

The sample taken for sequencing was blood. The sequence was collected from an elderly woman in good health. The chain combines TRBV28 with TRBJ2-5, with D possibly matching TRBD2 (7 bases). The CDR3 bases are TGTGCCAGCAATTTAGGGGGGGCTGGAGAGACCCAGTACTTC. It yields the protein CASNLGGAGETQYF. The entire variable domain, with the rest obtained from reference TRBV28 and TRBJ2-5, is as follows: DVKVTQSSRYLVKRTGEKVFLECVQDMDHENMFWYRQDPGLGLRLIYFSYDVKMKEKGDIPEGYSVSREKKERFSLILESASTNQTSMYLCASNLGGAGETQYFGPGTRLLVL.